The T cell receptor (beta chain) under discussion was sequenced for a study of cytomegalovirus exposure and HLA in healthy donors. General study findings and limits: With later analysis, a missense DCLRE1C variant became linked to TCR beta V- and J-gene trimming. Among TCR beta chains, those listed as cytomegalovirus-associated numbered over 150.

About this clone: Antigen unknown.

This CDR3 has 16 residues. Germline V lookup: CDR1 LGHNA, CDR2 YNFKEQ. Trimming shortened V by 3 bases and J by 0 bases, and 11 bases separated the two germline ends. PCR was performed using 60 Vbeta and 13 Jbeta primers. Repertoires were generated with immunoSEQ multiplex PCR, while TCRdb's copy carries only in-frame clones and drops some. Its clone listing holds around 25,000 clones. This TCR was sampled from a male donor in good health and CMV-seropositive. The V call is TRBV4-2, the J call TRBJ2-2; possibly TRBD2 for D (6 bases). The sequencing input was PBMCs. Here the CDR3 reads CASSHYSGSNTGELFF. For the CDR3, the DNA is TGTGCCAGCAGCCACTATAGCGGATCGAACACCGGGGAGCTGTTTTTT.